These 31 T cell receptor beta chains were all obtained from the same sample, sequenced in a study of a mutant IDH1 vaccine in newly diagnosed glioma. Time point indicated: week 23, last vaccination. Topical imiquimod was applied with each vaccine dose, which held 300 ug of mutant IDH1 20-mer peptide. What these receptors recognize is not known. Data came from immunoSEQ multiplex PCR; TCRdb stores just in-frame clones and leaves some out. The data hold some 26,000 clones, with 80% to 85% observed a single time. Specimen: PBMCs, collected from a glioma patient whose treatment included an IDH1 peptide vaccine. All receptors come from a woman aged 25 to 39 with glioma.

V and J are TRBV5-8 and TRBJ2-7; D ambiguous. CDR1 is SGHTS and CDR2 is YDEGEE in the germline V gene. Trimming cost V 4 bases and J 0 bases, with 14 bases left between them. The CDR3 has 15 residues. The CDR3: CASSLNYMRSYEQYF. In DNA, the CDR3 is TGTGCCAGCAGCCTCAACTACATGCGCTCCTACGAGCAGTACTTC.

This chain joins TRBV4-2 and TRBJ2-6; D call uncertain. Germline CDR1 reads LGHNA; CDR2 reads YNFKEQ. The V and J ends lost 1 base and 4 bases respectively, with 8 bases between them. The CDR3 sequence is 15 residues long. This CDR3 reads CASSQARTGANVLTF. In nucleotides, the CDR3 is TGTGCCAGCAGCCAAGCCAGAACCGGGGCCAACGTCCTGACTTTC.

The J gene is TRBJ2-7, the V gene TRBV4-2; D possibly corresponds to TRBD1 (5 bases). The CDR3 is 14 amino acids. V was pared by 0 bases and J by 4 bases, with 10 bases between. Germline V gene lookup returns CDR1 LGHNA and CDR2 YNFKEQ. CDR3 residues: CASSQEDIYYEQYF. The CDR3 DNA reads TGTGCCAGCAGCCAAGAGGACATATATTACGAGCAGTACTTC.

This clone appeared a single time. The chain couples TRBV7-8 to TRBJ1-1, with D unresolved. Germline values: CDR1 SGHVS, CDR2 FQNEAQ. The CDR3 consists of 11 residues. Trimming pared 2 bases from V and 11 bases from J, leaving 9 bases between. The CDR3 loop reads CASSLRFEAFF. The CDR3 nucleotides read TGTGCCAGCAGCTTAAGGTTCGAGGCTTTCTTT.

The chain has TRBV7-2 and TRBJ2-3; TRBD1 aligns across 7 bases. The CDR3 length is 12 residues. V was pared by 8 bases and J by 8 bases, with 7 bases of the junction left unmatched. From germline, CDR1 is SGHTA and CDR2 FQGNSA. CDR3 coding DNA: TGTGCCAGCCGTCACCAGGGGGTTACGCAGTATTTT. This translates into CASRHQGVTQYF.

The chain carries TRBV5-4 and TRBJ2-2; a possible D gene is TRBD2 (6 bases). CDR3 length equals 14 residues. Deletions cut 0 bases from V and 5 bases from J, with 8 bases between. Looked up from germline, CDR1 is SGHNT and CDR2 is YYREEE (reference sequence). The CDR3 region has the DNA TGTGCCAGCAGCTTGGGCGGGGCTACCGGGGAGCTGTTTTTT. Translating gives CASSLGGATGELFF. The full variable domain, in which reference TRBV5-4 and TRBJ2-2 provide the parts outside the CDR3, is ETGVTQSPTHLIKTRGQQVTLRCSSQSGHNTVSWYQQALGQGPQFIFQYYREEENGRGNFPPRFSGLQFPNYSSELNVNALELDDSALYLCASSLGGATGELFFGEGSRLTVL.

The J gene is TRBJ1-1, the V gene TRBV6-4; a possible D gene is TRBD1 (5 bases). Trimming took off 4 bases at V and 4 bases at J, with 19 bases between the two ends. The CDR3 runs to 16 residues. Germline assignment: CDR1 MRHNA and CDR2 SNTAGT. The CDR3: CASSAGGSTGSTEAFF. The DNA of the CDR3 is TGTGCCAGCAGTGCCGGGGGGTCGACCGGCAGCACTGAAGCTTTCTTT.

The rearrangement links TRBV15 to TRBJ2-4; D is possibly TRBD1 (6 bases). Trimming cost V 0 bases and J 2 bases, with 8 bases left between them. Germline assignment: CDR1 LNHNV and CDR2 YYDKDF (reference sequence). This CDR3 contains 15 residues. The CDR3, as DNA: TGTGCCACCAGCAGAGAACAGGGAACCAAAAACATTCAGTACTTC. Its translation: CATSREQGTKNIQYF.

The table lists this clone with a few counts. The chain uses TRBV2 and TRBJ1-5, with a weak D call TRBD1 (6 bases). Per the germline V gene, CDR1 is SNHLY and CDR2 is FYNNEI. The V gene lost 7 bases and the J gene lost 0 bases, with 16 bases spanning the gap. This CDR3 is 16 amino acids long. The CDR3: CASNKRGQLSNQPQHF. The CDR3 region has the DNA TGTGCCAGCAACAAAAGAGGACAGCTTAGCAATCAGCCCCAGCATTTT.

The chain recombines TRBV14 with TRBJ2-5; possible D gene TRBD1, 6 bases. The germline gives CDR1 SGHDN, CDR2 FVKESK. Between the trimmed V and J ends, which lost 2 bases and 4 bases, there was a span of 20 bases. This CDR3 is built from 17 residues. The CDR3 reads CASSQRSGQKGAETQYF. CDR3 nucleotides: TGTGCCAGCAGCCAACGGTCCGGACAGAAAGGGGCAGAGACCCAGTACTTC.

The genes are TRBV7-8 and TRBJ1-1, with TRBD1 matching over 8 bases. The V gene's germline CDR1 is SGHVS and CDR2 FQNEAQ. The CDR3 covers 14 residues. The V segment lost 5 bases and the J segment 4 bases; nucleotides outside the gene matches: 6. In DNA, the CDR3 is TGTGCCAGCAGCATGACAGGGGACAGCACTGAAGCTTTCTTT. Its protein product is CASSMTGDSTEAFF.

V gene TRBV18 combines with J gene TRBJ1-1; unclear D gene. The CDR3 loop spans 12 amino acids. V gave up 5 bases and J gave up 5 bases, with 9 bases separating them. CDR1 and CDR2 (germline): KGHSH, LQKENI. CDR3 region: CASSSTRTEAFF. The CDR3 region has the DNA TGTGCCAGCTCAAGCACACGTACTGAAGCTTTCTTT.

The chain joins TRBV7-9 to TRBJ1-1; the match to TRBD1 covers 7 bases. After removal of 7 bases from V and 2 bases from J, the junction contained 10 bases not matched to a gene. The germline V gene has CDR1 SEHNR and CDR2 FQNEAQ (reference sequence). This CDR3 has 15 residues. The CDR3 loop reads CASTLDRARNTEAFF. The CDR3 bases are TGTGCCAGCACCCTAGACAGGGCGAGAAACACTGAAGCTTTCTTT.

This CDR3 is CASSEAVRILNTEAFF. The CDR3, as DNA: TGTGCCAGCAGTGAAGCCGTCAGGATATTGAACACTGAAGCTTTCTTT. The V call is TRBV2, the J call TRBJ1-1; D remains ambiguous. V was pared by 0 bases and J by 0 bases, with 11 bases between. CDR3 size: 16 residues. The germline V gene encodes CDR1 SNHLY and CDR2 FYNNEI.

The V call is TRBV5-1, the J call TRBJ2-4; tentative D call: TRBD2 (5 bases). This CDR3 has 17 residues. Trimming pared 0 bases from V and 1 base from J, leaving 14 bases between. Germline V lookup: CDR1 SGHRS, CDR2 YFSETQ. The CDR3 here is CASSLAPGEGAKNIQYF. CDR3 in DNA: TGCGCCAGCAGCTTGGCCCCCGGGGAAGGGGCCAAAAACATTCAGTACTTC.

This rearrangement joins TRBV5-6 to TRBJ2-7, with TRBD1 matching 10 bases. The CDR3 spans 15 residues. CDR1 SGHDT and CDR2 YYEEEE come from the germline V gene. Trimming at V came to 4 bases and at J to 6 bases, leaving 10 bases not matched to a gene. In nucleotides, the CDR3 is TGTGCCAGCAGCCCTATTTATGGACAGGGGGGCGAGCAGTACTTC. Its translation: CASSPIYGQGGEQYF.

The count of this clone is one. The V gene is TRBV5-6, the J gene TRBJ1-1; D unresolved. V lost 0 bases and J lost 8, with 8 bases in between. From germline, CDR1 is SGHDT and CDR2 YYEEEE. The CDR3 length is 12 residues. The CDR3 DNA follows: TGTGCCAGCAGCTTGGGAACGGTAGAAGCTTTCTTT. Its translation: CASSLGTVEAFF.

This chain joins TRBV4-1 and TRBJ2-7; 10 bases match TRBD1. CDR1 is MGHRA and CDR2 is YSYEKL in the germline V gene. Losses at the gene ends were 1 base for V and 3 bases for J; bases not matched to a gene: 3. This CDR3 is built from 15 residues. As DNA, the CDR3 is TGCGCCAGCAGCCAAGCCGGGACAGGGGTCTACGAGCAGTACTTC. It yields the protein CASSQAGTGVYEQYF.

In DNA, the CDR3 is TGCGCCAGCAGCGGGACAGCTAACTATGGCTACACCTTC. Protein sequence: CASSGTANYGYTF. The chain is built from TRBV10-2 and TRBJ1-2; TRBD1 matches at 7 bases. The CDR3 has 13 residues. Germline V gene data show CDR1 as WSHSY and CDR2 as SAAADI. Unmatched junction bases numbered 1, after V lost 6 bases and J lost 0 bases.

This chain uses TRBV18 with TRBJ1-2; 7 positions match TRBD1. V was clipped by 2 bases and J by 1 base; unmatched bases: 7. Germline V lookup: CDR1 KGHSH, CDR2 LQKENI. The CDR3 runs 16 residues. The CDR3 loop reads CASSPLAGGDNYGYTF. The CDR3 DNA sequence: TGTGCCAGCTCACCATTGGCAGGGGGAGATAACTATGGCTACACCTTC.

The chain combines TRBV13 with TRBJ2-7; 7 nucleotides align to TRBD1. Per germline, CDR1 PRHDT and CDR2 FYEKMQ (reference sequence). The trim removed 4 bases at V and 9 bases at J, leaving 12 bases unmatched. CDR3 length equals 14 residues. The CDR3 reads CASSSLRQGRAQYF. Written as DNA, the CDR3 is TGTGCCAGCAGCTCTCTCCGACAGGGCAGAGCGCAGTACTTC. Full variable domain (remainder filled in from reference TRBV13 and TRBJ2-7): AAGVIQSPRHLIKEKRETATLKCYPIPRHDTVYWYQQGPGQDPQFLISFYEKMQSDKGSIPDRFSAQQFSDYHSELNMSSLELGDSALYFCASSSLRQGRAQYFGPGTRLTVT.

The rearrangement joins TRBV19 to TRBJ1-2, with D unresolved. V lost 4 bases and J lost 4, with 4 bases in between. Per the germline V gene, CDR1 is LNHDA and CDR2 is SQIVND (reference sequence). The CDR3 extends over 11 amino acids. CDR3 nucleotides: TGTGCCAGTAGTAGAGGCTATGGCTACACCTTC. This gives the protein CASSRGYGYTF.

CDR3 bases: TGCGCCAGCAGCCAAGATACAGGGGTTTTCGTCTACGAGCAGTACTTC. Its translation: CASSQDTGVFVYEQYF. The chain joins TRBV4-3 to TRBJ2-7, with TRBD1 identical over 7 bases. This CDR3 has 16 residues. From germline, CDR1 is LGHNA and CDR2 YSLEER. The J segment lost 3 bases and the V segment lost 0 bases, leaving 8 bases of the junction unmatched.

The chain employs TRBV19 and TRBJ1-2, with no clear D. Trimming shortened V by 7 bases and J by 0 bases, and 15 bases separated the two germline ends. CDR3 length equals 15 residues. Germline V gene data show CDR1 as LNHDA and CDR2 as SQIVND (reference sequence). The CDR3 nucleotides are TGTGCCAGTATCTCGAGGACCGCGGCTAACTATGGCTACACCTTC. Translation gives CASISRTAANYGYTF.

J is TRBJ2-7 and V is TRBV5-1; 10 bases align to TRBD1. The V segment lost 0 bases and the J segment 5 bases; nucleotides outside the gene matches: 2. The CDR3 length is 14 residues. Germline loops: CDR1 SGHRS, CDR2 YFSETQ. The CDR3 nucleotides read TGCGCCAGCAGCTTGGGGGACAGGGGCCACGAGCAGTACTTC. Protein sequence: CASSLGDRGHEQYF.

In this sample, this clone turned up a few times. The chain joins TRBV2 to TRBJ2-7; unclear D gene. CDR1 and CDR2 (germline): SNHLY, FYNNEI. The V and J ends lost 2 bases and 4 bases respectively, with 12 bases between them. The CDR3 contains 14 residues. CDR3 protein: CASSETDQSYEQYF. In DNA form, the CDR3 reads TGTGCCAGCAGTGAAACTGATCAATCGTACGAGCAGTACTTC.

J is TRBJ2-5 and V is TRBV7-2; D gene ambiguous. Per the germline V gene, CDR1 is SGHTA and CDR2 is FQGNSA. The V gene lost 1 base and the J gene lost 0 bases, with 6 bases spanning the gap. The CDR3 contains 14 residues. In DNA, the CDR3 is TGTGCCAGCAGCTTAGTTCCGTACCAAGAGACCCAGTACTTC. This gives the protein CASSLVPYQETQYF.

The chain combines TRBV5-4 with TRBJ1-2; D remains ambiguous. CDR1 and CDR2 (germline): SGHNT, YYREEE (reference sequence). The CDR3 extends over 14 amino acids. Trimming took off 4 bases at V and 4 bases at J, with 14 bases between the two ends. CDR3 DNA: TGTGCCAGCAGCCCAGCTACAGCCCTCTATGGCTACACCTTC. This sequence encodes CASSPATALYGYTF.

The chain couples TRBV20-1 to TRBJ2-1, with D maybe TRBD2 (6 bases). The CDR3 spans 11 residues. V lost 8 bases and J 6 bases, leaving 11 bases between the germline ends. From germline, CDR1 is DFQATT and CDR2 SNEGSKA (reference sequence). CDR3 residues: CSPAGGNEQFF. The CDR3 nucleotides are TGCAGTCCCGCCGGGGGCAATGAGCAGTTCTTC.

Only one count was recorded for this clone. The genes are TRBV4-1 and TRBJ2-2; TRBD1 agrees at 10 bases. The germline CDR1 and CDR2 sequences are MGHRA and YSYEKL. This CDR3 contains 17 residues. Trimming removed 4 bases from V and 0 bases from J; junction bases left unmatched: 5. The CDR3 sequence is CASSRGTGAANTGELFF. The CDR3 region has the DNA TGCGCCAGCAGCCGAGGGACAGGGGCGGCGAACACCGGGGAGCTGTTTTTT.

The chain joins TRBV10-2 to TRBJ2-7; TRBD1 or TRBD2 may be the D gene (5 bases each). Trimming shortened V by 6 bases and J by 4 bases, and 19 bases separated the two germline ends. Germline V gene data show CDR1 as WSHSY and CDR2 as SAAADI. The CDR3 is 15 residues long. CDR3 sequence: CASRPTGTLSYEQYF. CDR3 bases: TGCGCCAGCAGGCCCACCGGGACCCTAAGTTACGAGCAGTACTTC.